This T cell receptor (beta chain) was captured in a study of T cells in Graves' hyperthyroidism and ophthalmopathy. General study results and limits: A model of 13 V-J pairs discriminated ophthalmopathy from stable hyperthyroidism. Clonotypes that were expanded in thyroid above 0.001 mostly appeared in blood too.

At least ten counts were recorded for this clonotype. Its matching antigen is unknown. Amplified TCR beta CDR3 regions came from RNA transcripts. The HTBI primer set served for first-round RT-PCR of the TCR CDR3. Via MiXCR, TCRdb re-called the multiplex PCR reads, giving one row per CDR3 protein. The sample has approximately 560,000 distinct CDR3 sequences, 40% to 55% seen once; the top ten hold just over 8%. If no ophthalmopathy progression occurred within 18 months, Graves' hyperthyroidism was stable. These patients, aged 18 to 65, had recently diagnosed hyperthyroidism lasting under 2 months. This TCR was recovered from a woman aged 18-29 years with Graves' hyperthyroidism. Input material: peripheral blood or thyroid tissue (not recorded which).

DNA of the CDR3: TGCAGCGTTGAGGAGGAGGGGGCTGGTGGCTACACCTTC. Its protein is CSVEEEGAGGYTF. The chain employs TRBV29-1 and TRBJ1-2, with TRBD1 matching over 7 bases. Germline V CDR1 and CDR2: SQVTM, ANQGSEA. The CDR3 runs 13 residues. V lost 3 bases and J lost 7; bases outside the gene matches: 8.